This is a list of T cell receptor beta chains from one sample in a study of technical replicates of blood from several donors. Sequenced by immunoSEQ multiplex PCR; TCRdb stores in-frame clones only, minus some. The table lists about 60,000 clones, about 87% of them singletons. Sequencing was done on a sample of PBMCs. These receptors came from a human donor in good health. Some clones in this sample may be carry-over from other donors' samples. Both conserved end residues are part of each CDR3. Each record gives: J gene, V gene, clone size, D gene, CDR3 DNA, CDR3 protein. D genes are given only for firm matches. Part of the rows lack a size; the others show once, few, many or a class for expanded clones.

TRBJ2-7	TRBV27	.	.	TGTGCCAGCAGTTTTGCGGGTCCTTCCTACGAGCAGTACTTC	CASSFAGPSYEQYF
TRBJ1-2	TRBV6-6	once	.	TGTGCCAGCAGTTACACAGGGATGATGAATGGCTACACCTTC	CASSYTGMMNGYTF
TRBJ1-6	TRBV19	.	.	TGTGCCACCCGGACAGACGATTCCTATAATTCACCCCTCCACTTT	CATRTDDSYNSPLHF
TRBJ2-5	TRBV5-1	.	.	TGCGCCAGCAGCTTTAACCCGGGAGAGACCCAGTACTTC	CASSFNPGETQYF
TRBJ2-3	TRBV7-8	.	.	TGTGCCAGCAGCTTAGGAGGTCCCGGCACAGATACGCAGTATTTT	CASSLGGPGTDTQYF
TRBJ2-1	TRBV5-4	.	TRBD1	TGTGCCAGCAGCCCGGGACAGGGGGCCGCCCCGGGGTCTAGGAATGAGCAGTTCTTC	CASSPGQGAAPGSRNEQFF
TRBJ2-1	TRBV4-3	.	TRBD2	TGCGCCAGCAGCCCTGTAGCGGGAGTAGGCAATGAGCAGTTCTTC	CASSPVAGVGNEQFF
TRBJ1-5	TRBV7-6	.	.	TGTGCCAGCAGTTTACAAGCCGATCGGAATCAGCCCCAGCATTTT	CASSLQADRNQPQHF
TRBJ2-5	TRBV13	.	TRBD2	TGTGCCAGCAGCTTACGACTAGCGGGACGCGAGACCCAGTACTTC	CASSLRLAGRETQYF
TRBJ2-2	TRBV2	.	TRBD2	TGTGCCAGCAGTCCGGGACTAGCGGGAGCTGGCACCGGGGAGCTGTTTTTT	CASSPGLAGAGTGELFF
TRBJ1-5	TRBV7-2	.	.	TGTGCCAGCAGCTTAGATGGGATGGGGAGAAATCAGCCCCAGCATTTT	CASSLDGMGRNQPQHF
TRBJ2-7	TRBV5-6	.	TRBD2	TGTGCCAGCAGCTCCGGGACTAGCGGTATGGGATGGCAGTACTTC	CASSSGTSGMGWQYF
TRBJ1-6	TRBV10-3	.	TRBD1	TGTGCCATCAAGGGAGAGGGGGCGGTCTATAATTCACCCCTCCACTTT	CAIKGEGAVYNSPLHF
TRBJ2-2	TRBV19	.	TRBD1	TGTGCCAGCGAACGCGGTGGGGAACAGGGGGGAAGAACCGGGGAGCTGTTTTTT	CASERGGEQGGRTGELFF
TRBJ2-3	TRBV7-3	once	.	TGTGCCAGCAGCTTATCTTGGGGCGTCACAGATACGCAGTATTTT	CASSLSWGVTDTQYF
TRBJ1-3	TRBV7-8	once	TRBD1	TGTGCCAGCAGCGCCATTATTGCAGGGGGCCGGGGCTCTGGAAACACCATATATTTT	CASSAIIAGGRGSGNTIYF